The 11 T cell receptor beta chains in this list originate from one sample, sequenced in a study of blood T cell repertoires in COVID-19. Using immunoSEQ multiplex PCR, the repertoire was profiled, and TCRdb retains in-frame clones only, with some absent. This table has tens of thousands of clones, about 86% appearing once. The sample comprised peripheral blood. All receptors derive from a man aged 55-75 years with acute or convalescent COVID-19.

CDR3 in amino acids: CASSRGTGGNIQYF. DNA for the CDR3: TGTGCCAGCAGCAGGGGGACAGGGGGAAACATTCAGTACTTC. This rearrangement joins TRBV6-2 or TRBV6-3 to TRBJ2-4, with 11 positions matching TRBD1. Trimming took 6 bases from V and 6 from J; bases not matched to a gene: 4. The CDR3 extends over 14 amino acids. Germline loops: CDR1 MNHEY, CDR2 SVGEGT.

This rearrangement joins TRBV3-1 (or the pseudogene TRBV3-2) to TRBJ2-6; tentative D call: TRBD1 (6 bases). The germline CDR1 and CDR2 sequences are LGHDT and YNNKEL (reference sequence). V dropped 1 base and J dropped 1 base, with 11 bases sitting between them. This CDR3 comprises 17 residues. CDR3: CASSQVQGRSGANVLTF. The DNA for the CDR3 is TGTGCCAGCAGCCAAGTACAGGGCAGATCTGGGGCCAACGTCCTGACTTTC.

The chain links TRBV10-1 to TRBJ2-1; 15 bases align to TRBD2. Germline assignment: CDR1 WNHNN and CDR2 SYGVQD (reference sequence). The CDR3 spans 16 residues. The trim removed 7 bases at V and 7 bases at J, leaving 8 bases unmatched. Here the CDR3 DNA reads TGCGCCAGCACCGGACTAGCGGGGGGGATACGGAATGAGCAGTTCTTC. Translated, it gives CASTGLAGGIRNEQFF.

The rearrangement uses TRBV2 and TRBJ1-1; TRBD1 is a possible D gene (5 bases). The CDR3 loop spans 15 amino acids. V shed 5 bases and J shed 1 base, with 14 bases lying between them. The germline CDR1 and CDR2 sequences are SNHLY and FYNNEI. CDR3 sequence reads: CASSPAGTGNTEAFF. The DNA for the CDR3 is TGTGCCAGCAGTCCCGCGGGGACGGGGAACACTGAAGCTTTCTTT.

The chain uses TRBV11-2 and TRBJ1-5, with a possible D match to TRBD1 (6 bases). Looked up from germline, CDR1 is SGHAT and CDR2 is FQNNGV. The CDR3 extends over 14 amino acids. Deletions cut 4 bases from V and 4 bases from J, with 11 bases between. DNA for the CDR3: TGTGCCAGCAGCTCCGGGACAAATAATCAGCCCCAGCATTTT. As protein: CASSSGTNNQPQHF. Using reference TRBV11-2 and TRBJ1-5 for the parts outside the CDR3, the full variable domain is EAGVAQSPRYKIIEKRQSVAFWCNPISGHATLYWYQQILGQGPKLLIQFQNNGVVDDSQLPKDRFSAERLKGVDSTLKIQPAKLEDSAVYLCASSSGTNNQPQHFGDGTRLSIL.

V is TRBV13 and J is TRBJ1-3; a weak D match, TRBD1 (6 bases). Germline V gene data show CDR1 as PRHDT and CDR2 as FYEKMQ (reference sequence). Trimming pared 3 bases from V and 4 bases from J, leaving 13 bases between. This CDR3 has 15 amino acids. The CDR3 sequence: CASSLELDRGNTIYF. In DNA, the CDR3 is TGTGCCAGCAGCTTGGAACTCGACAGGGGAAACACCATATATTTT. Full variable domain (outside the CDR3, taken from reference TRBV13 and TRBJ1-3): AAGVIQSPRHLIKEKRETATLKCYPIPRHDTVYWYQQGPGQDPQFLISFYEKMQSDKGSIPDRFSAQQFSDYHSELNMSSLELGDSALYFCASSLELDRGNTIYFGEGSWLTVV.

CDR3 residues: CASSYQANTEAFF. The CDR3, as DNA: TGTGCCAGCAGTTATCAGGCTAACACTGAAGCTTTCTTT. The chain employs TRBV6-6 and TRBJ1-1; D is uncertain. The CDR3 runs 13 residues. Germline CDR1 is MNHNY and CDR2 is SVGAGI (reference sequence). Trimming took 3 bases from V and 2 from J, leaving 7 bases between them.

The rearrangement uses TRBV5-1 and TRBJ2-2, with D possibly matching TRBD1 (6 bases). The CDR3 runs 17 residues. V lost 4 bases to trimming and J lost 6 bases, with 22 bases between them. Germline V gives CDR1 SGHRS, CDR2 YFSETQ. The CDR3 nucleotides read TGCGCCAGCAGCGGAGCCCTAGCTAGGGGGATGGCCGGGGAGCTGTTTTTT. It codes for CASSGALARGMAGELFF.

The chain couples TRBV14 to TRBJ1-2; TRBD1 matches at 8 bases. CDR1 is SGHDN, CDR2 FVKESK, per germline. This CDR3 is built from 15 residues. Unmatched junction bases numbered 8, after V lost 4 bases and J lost 4 bases. This chain's CDR3 is CASSPRTGSIYGYTF. In nucleotides, the CDR3 is TGTGCCAGCAGCCCGCGGACAGGGAGTATCTATGGCTACACCTTC.

J is TRBJ1-1 and V is TRBV28; 7 bases are a match to TRBD1. The germline V gene encodes CDR1 MDHEN and CDR2 SYDVKM. Trimming cost V 6 bases and J 11 bases; bases outside gene matches: 18. The CDR3 is made up of 15 amino acids. The CDR3 DNA sequence: TGTGCCAGCAGCAAACCGGCAGGGGGGAAGGGGTGGGCTTTCTTT. This sequence encodes CASSKPAGGKGWAFF. Supplemented by reference TRBV28 and TRBJ1-1, the full variable domain reads DVKVTQSSRYLVKRTGEKVFLECVQDMDHENMFWYRQDPGLGLRLIYFSYDVKMKEKGDIPEGYSVSREKKERFSLILESASTNQTSMYLCASSKPAGGKGWAFFGQGTRLTVV.

This chain links TRBV19 with TRBJ1-2; D is ambiguous. There are 12 residues in the CDR3. Germline V gene lookup returns CDR1 LNHDA and CDR2 SQIVND (reference sequence). Trimming pared 5 bases from V and 8 bases from J, leaving 12 bases between. The CDR3 coding sequence is TGTGCCAGTAGTGGAGAGGTCGGCGGCTACACCTTC. It codes for CASSGEVGGYTF.